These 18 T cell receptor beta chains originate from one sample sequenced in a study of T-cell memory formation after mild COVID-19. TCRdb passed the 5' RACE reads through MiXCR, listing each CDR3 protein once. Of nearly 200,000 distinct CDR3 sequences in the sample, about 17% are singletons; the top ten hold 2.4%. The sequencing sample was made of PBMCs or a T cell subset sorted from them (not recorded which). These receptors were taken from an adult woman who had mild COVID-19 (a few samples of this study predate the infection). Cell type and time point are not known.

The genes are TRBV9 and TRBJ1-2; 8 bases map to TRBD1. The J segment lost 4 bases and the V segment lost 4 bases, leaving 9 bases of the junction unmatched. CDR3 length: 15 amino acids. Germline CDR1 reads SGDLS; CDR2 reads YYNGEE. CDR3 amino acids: CASSKGQGEVYGYTF. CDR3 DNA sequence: TGTGCCAGCAGCAAAGGACAGGGAGAGGTCTATGGCTACACCTTC.

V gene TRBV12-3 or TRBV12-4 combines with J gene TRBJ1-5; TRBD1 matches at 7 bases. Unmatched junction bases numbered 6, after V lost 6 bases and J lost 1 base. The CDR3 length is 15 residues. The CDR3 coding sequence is TGTGCCAGCAGCGAACAGGGGATAAGCAATCAGCCCCAGCATTTT. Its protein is CASSEQGISNQPQHF.

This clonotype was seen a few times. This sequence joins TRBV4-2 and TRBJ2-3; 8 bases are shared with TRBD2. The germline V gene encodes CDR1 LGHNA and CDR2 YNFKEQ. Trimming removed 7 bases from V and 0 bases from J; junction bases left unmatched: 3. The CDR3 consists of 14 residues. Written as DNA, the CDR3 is TGTGCCAGCACTAAGCGGGGGAGCACAGATACGCAGTATTTT. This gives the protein CASTKRGSTDTQYF.

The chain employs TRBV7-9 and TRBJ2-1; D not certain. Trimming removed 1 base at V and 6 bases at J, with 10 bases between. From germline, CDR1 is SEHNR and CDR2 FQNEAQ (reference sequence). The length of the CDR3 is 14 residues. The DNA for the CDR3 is TGTGCCAGCAGCTTAGAGGGCCTAGTCAATGAGCAGTTCTTC. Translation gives CASSLEGLVNEQFF.

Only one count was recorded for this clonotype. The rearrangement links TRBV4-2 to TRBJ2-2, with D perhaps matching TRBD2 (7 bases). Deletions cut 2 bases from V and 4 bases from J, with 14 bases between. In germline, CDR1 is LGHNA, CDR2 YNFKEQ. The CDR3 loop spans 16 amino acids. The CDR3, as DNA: TGTGCCAGCAGCCAAATACAGGGAGGGAGCACCGGGGAGCTGTTTTTT. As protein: CASSQIQGGSTGELFF.

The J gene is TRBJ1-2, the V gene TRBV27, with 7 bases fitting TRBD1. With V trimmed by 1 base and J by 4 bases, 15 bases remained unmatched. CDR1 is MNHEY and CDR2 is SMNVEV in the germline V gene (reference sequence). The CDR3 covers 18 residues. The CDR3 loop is CASSLYGTEGSLRYGYTF. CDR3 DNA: TGTGCCAGCAGTTTATACGGGACAGAGGGCTCTCTCCGCTATGGCTACACCTTC.

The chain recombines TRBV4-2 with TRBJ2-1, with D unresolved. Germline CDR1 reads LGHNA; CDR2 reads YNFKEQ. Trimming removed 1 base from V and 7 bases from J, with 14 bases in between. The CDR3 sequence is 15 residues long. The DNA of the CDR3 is TGTGCCAGCAGCCAAGGGATAGGACCGAGGAATGAGCAGTTCTTC. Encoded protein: CASSQGIGPRNEQFF.

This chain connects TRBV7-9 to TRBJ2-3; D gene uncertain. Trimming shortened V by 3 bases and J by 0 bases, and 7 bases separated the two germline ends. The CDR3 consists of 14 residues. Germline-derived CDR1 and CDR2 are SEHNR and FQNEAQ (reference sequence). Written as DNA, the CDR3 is TGTGCCAGCAGCTTGATCTCTAGCACAGATACGCAGTATTTT. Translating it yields CASSLISSTDTQYF.

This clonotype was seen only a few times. The CDR3 DNA reads TGTGCCAGCAGTTTATCTGATGTTGCAAGCACAGATACGCAGTATTTT. This gives the protein CASSLSDVASTDTQYF. The chain combines TRBV27 with TRBJ2-3; D gene ambiguous. The V end was cut by 0 bases, the J end by 0 bases, with 10 bases between. The CDR3 is 16 residues long. Germline values: CDR1 MNHEY, CDR2 SMNVEV (reference sequence).

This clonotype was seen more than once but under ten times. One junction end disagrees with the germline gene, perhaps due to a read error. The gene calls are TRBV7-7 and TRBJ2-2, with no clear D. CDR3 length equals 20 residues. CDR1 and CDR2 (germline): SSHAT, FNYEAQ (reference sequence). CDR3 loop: CASSNDLFSLRTGETGELFF. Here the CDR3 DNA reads TGTGCTAGCAGCAACGATTTATTCTCTCTTCGGACCGGAGAGACCGGGGAGCTGTTTTTT.

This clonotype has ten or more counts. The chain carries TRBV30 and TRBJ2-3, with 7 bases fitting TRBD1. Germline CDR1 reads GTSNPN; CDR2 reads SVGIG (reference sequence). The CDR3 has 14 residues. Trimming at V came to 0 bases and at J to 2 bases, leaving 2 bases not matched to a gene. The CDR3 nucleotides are TGTGCCTGGAGTGTAGGGACAGACACAGATACGCAGTATTTT. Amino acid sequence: CAWSVGTDTDTQYF.

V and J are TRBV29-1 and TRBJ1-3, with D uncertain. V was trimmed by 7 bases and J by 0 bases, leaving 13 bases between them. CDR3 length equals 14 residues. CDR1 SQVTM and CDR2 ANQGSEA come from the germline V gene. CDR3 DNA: TGCAGCGCCGAAGGTCCAGGCTCTGGAAACACCATATATTTT. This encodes CSAEGPGSGNTIYF. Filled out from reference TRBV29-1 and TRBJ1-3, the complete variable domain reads SAVISQKPSRDICQRGTSLTIQCQVDSQVTMMFWYRQQPGQSLTLIATANQGSEATYESGFVIDKFPISRPNLTFSTLTVSNMSPEDSSIYLCSAEGPGSGNTIYFGEGSWLTVV.

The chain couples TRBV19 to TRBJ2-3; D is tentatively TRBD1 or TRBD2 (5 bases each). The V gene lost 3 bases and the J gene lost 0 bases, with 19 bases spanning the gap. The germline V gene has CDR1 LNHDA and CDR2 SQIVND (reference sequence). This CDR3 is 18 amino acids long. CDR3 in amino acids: CASSITSRGISSTDTQYF. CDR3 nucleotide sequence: TGTGCCAGTAGTATTACTAGTAGGGGAATTTCTAGCACAGATACGCAGTATTTT.

In nucleotides, the CDR3 is TGTGCCAGCAGCCATCCCGGCACTAGCACAGATACGCAGTATTTT. It is translated as CASSHPGTSTDTQYF. V usage is TRBV3-1 and J usage is TRBJ2-3; D not certain. The CDR3 runs 15 residues. CDR1 and CDR2 from the germline V gene are LGHDT and YNNKEL (reference sequence). Trimming cost V 3 bases and J 0 bases, with 10 bases left between them.

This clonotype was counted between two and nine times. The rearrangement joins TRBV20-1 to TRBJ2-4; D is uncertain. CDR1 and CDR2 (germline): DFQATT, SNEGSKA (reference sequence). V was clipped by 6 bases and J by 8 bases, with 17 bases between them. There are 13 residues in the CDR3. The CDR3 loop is CSAKRSAQDIQYF. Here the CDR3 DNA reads TGCAGTGCAAAGAGGAGTGCGCAGGACATTCAGTACTTC.

The CDR3 region is CASSGPSRVETQYF. Written as DNA, the CDR3 is TGTGCCAGCAGCGGACCCTCGAGGGTAGAGACCCAGTACTTC. This chain connects TRBV5-5 to TRBJ2-5, with TRBD2 as a possible D gene (5 bases). CDR1 is SGHKS and CDR2 is YYEKEE in the germline V gene (reference sequence). V was trimmed by 4 bases and J by 4 bases, leaving 14 bases between them. The CDR3 totals 14 residues.

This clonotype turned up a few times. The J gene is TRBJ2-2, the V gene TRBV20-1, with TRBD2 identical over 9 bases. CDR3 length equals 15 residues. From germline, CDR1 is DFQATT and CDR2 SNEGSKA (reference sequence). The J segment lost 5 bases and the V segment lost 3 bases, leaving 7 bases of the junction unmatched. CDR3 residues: CSARVAGVGTGELFF. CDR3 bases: TGCAGTGCTAGGGTAGCGGGAGTGGGTACCGGGGAGCTGTTTTTT.

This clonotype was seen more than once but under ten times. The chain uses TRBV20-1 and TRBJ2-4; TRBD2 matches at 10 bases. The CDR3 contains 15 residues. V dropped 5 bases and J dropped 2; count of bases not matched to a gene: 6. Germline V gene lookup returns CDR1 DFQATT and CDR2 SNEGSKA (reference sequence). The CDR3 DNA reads TGCAGTGCTTATTCAGCGGGAGGGTCCAAAAACATTCAGTACTTC. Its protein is CSAYSAGGSKNIQYF.